Following are 10 T cell receptor beta chains from one sample sequenced in a study of blood T cell repertoires in COVID-19. Produced via immunoSEQ multiplex PCR; TCRdb's table is partial and in-frame only. In the table there are over 300,000 clones, more than 70% of which are singletons. What was sequenced was peripheral blood. The receptors stem from a man aged 18 to 35 who had recovered from COVID-19.

The rearrangement uses TRBV6-2 or TRBV6-3 and TRBJ2-7; 8 nucleotides line up with TRBD2. The germline CDR1 and CDR2 sequences are MNHEY and SVGEGT. V lost 6 bases, J lost 0 bases, and 7 bases stayed unmatched. The length of the CDR3 is 15 residues. In DNA form, the CDR3 reads TGTGCCAGCAGCCCCGGGGGGGCTAACTCCTACGAGCAGTACTTC. Protein: CASSPGGANSYEQYF.

The V call is TRBV6-5, the J call TRBJ1-2; a weak D match, TRBD1 (6 bases). This CDR3 contains 14 residues. V shed 6 bases and J shed 4 bases, with 15 bases lying between them. Germline V CDR1 and CDR2: MNHEY, SVGAGI. In DNA form, the CDR3 reads TGTGCCAGCAGCACAGTGGACAGAGCCTATGGCTACACCTTC. Translated: CASSTVDRAYGYTF.

This chain connects TRBV2 to TRBJ2-7; perhaps TRBD2 as D (5 bases). The CDR3 contains 15 residues. Per the germline V gene, CDR1 is SNHLY and CDR2 is FYNNEI. Trimming shortened V by 5 bases and J by 0 bases, and 14 bases separated the two germline ends. This chain's CDR3 is CASSPPSLSSYEQYF. As DNA, the CDR3 is TGTGCCAGCAGTCCTCCTAGCCTGAGCTCCTACGAGCAGTACTTC. Supplemented by reference TRBV2 and TRBJ2-7, the full variable domain reads EPEVTQTPSHQVTQMGQEVILRCVPISNHLYFYWYRQILGQKVEFLVSFYNNEISEKSEIFDDQFSVERPDGSNFTLKIRSTKLEDSAMYFCASSPPSLSSYEQYFGPGTRLTVT.

The chain combines TRBV29-1 with TRBJ1-1, with 8 positions matching TRBD1. The ends lost 3 bases at V and 6 bases at J; junction bases unmatched: 12. CDR3 length: 15 residues. Germline lookup yields CDR1 SQVTM and CDR2 ANQGSEA. CDR3 residues: CSVDMYRGETAEAFF. In DNA, the CDR3 is TGCAGCGTTGATATGTACAGGGGGGAGACGGCTGAAGCTTTCTTT.

This clone was seen just once. V and J are TRBV5-1 and TRBJ1-3, with D unclear. The V gene lost 0 bases and the J gene lost 5 bases, with 6 bases spanning the gap. The germline V gene encodes CDR1 SGHRS and CDR2 YFSETQ. There are 13 residues in the CDR3. The CDR3 DNA follows: TGCGCCAGCAGCTTGGGCGGGAGAAACACCATATATTTT. Amino acids: CASSLGGRNTIYF.

The CDR3 nucleotides are TGTGCCAGCAGTTTCTCTCGGGAACGAAGCTCCTACAATGAGCAGTTCTTC. Residues: CASSFSRERSSYNEQFF. The V call is TRBV7-6, the J call TRBJ2-1, with D maybe TRBD2 (5 bases). Germline V gives CDR1 SGHVS, CDR2 FNYEAQ. CDR3 length: 17 amino acids. The germline V and J ends were trimmed by 6 bases and 0 bases, with 18 bases remaining between them.

This clone was counted once. The chain joins TRBV9 to TRBJ1-2, with D possibly being TRBD1 (5 bases). CDR3 length equals 13 residues. The germline V and J ends were trimmed by 0 bases and 8 bases, with 11 bases remaining between them. From germline, CDR1 is SGDLS and CDR2 YYNGEE. Here the CDR3 DNA reads TGTGCCAGCAGCGTAGATGGGGGACTCGGCTACACCTTC. Protein: CASSVDGGLGYTF.

The V and J genes are TRBV9 and TRBJ2-2; TRBD1 matches at 9 bases. V was pared by 3 bases and J by 0 bases, with 3 bases of the junction left unmatched. The CDR3 sequence is 16 residues long. The germline CDR1 and CDR2 sequences are SGDLS and YYNGEE. In DNA, the CDR3 is TGTGCCAGCAGCGGGCGACAGGGGGCGAACACCGGGGAGCTGTTTTTT. Translating it yields CASSGRQGANTGELFF. Looking up the rest from reference TRBV9 and TRBJ2-2 gives the full variable domain: DSGVTQTPKHLITATGQRVTLRCSPRSGDLSVYWYQQSLDQGLQFLIQYYNGEERAKGNILERFSAQQFPDLHSELNLSSLELGDSALYFCASSGRQGANTGELFFGEGSRLTVL.

The table lists this clone with a count of one. The CDR3 here is CASSSSLSGANVLTF. CDR3 bases: TGTGCCAGCAGCTCCTCCCTCTCTGGGGCCAACGTCCTGACTTTC. V gene TRBV11-1 combines with J gene TRBJ2-6; D is unresolved. The germline V and J ends were trimmed by 4 bases and 0 bases, with 7 bases remaining between them. This CDR3 comprises 15 residues. CDR1 and CDR2 from the germline V gene are SGHAT and FQDESV (reference sequence).

In nucleotides, the CDR3 is TGCGCCACCCACAGGGACGAGAACACTGAAGCTTTCTTT. Translating gives CATHRDENTEAFF. This rearrangement joins TRBV5-1 to TRBJ1-1, with D perhaps matching TRBD1 (6 bases). This CDR3 region has 13 residues. Per germline, CDR1 SGHRS and CDR2 YFSETQ. V shed 9 bases and J shed 1 base, with 13 bases lying between them.